This passage covers 31 T cell receptor beta chains from one sample sequenced in a study of blood T cell repertoires in COVID-19. Here immunoSEQ multiplex PCR was the method, and the copy in TCRdb shows in-frame clones only, minus some. This table has hundreds of thousands of clones, roughly 89% appearing once. Sequencing was carried out using PBMCs or T cells enriched from blood (not recorded which). The origin of the receptors is a woman in her late teens or twenties with acute COVID-19.

This clone appeared a few times. This rearrangement joins TRBV19 to TRBJ1-2, with D possibly matching TRBD1 (5 bases). The CDR3 runs 15 residues. The V gene lost 3 bases and the J gene lost 2 bases, with 13 bases spanning the gap. CDR1 and CDR2 (germline): LNHDA, SQIVND (reference sequence). CDR3 in amino acids: CASSIEAGLNYGYTF. DNA of the CDR3: TGTGCCAGTAGTATTGAGGCAGGGCTCAACTATGGCTACACCTTC.

CDR3 DNA: TGTGCCTGGAGTGTAGGAGGACTAGCGGGAGTGGATGAGCAGTTCTTC. It is translated as CAWSVGGLAGVDEQFF. The chain carries TRBV30 and TRBJ2-1; 13 nucleotides line up with TRBD2. The V and J ends lost 0 bases and 8 bases, in that order; junction bases with no gene match: 7. The CDR3 is 16 residues long. Germline assignment: CDR1 GTSNPN and CDR2 SVGIG (reference sequence). Full variable domain (missing parts from reference TRBV30 and TRBJ2-1): SQTIHQWPATLVQPVGSPLSLECTVEGTSNPNLYWYRQAAGRGLQLLFYSVGIGQISSEVPQNLSASRPQDRQFILSSKKLLLSDSGFYLCAWSVGGLAGVDEQFFGPGTRLTVL.

The genes are TRBV6-5 and TRBJ2-7; no clear D. Germline values: CDR1 MNHEY, CDR2 SVGAGI. The CDR3 spans 13 residues. Trimming removed 2 bases at V and 1 base at J, with 6 bases between. CDR3 amino acids: CASSYGGSYEQYF. The CDR3 DNA is TGTGCCAGCAGTTACGGCGGATCCTACGAGCAGTACTTC.

The V call is TRBV5-1, the J call TRBJ1-1; 10 bases fit TRBD1. The trim removed 0 bases at V and 7 bases at J, leaving 3 bases unmatched. This CDR3 comprises 14 residues. Looked up from germline, CDR1 is SGHRS and CDR2 is YFSETQ. CDR3 sequence (DNA): TGCGCCAGCAGCTTGGTAGGGACAGGGGTTGAAGCTTTCTTT. Translated: CASSLVGTGVEAFF.

About this clone itself: This CDR3 is also generated by other DNA sequences in the sample. This chain links TRBV27 with TRBJ2-7, with a weak D call TRBD2 (5 bases). CDR1 and CDR2 from the germline V gene are MNHEY and SMNVEV (reference sequence). There are 13 residues in the CDR3. Between the trimmed V and J ends, which lost 8 bases and 0 bases, there was a span of 11 bases. The CDR3 DNA reads TGTGCCAGCTCGCTAGCCGGCTCCTACGAGCAGTACTTC. Translated: CASSLAGSYEQYF.

J is TRBJ2-5 and V is TRBV18; D unclear. Germline values: CDR1 KGHSH, CDR2 LQKENI. The CDR3 runs to 13 residues. V was pared by 0 bases and J by 3 bases, with 5 bases between. The CDR3 DNA reads as TGTGCCAGCTCACCACCGGGCGAAGAGACCCAGTACTTC. Translating it yields CASSPPGEETQYF.

The chain employs TRBV28 and TRBJ1-5; D remains unclear. CDR3 length: 12 amino acids. CDR1 and CDR2 from the germline V gene are MDHEN and SYDVKM. Trimming left V 1 base short and J 9 bases short, with 7 bases between. This chain's CDR3 is CASSLSGPPQHF. The DNA for the CDR3 is TGTGCCAGCAGTTTATCGGGTCCGCCCCAGCATTTT.

In nucleotides, the CDR3 is TGTGCCAGCAGCTTCCTTAGCGGGAGGTACAGCAATGAGCAGTTCTTC. Residues: CASSFLSGRYSNEQFF. J is TRBJ2-1 and V is TRBV27; 10 bases are shared with TRBD2. J gave up 6 bases and V 6 bases, and 11 bases lay outside the gene matches. The germline V gene encodes CDR1 MNHEY and CDR2 SMNVEV (reference sequence). This CDR3 has 16 residues.

J is TRBJ2-3 and V is TRBV5-1, with 13 positions matching TRBD2. In germline, CDR1 is SGHRS, CDR2 YFSETQ. The CDR3 extends over 19 amino acids. J gave up 0 bases and V 0 bases, and 7 bases lay outside the gene matches. The CDR3 reads CASSLAGTSGTLSTDTQYF. The CDR3 nucleotides are TGCGCCAGCAGCTTGGCCGGGACTAGCGGGACATTGAGCACAGATACGCAGTATTTT.

This clone was seen a single time. The chain links TRBV20-1 to TRBJ1-1; no clear D gene. The CDR3 sequence is 11 residues long. Germline lookup yields CDR1 DFQATT and CDR2 SNEGSKA (reference sequence). Trimming stripped 5 bases from V and 0 bases from J, with 4 bases between. In nucleotides, the CDR3 is TGCAGTGCTCGGTTGAACACTGAAGCTTTCTTT. It codes for CSARLNTEAFF.

The J gene is TRBJ1-1, the V gene TRBV9; D is perhaps TRBD1 (5 bases). The V gene lost 7 bases and the J gene lost 2 bases, with 21 bases spanning the gap. The length of the CDR3 is 16 residues. Germline CDR1 is SGDLS and CDR2 is YYNGEE. CDR3 nucleotides: TGTGCCAGCCCCCCGACCGGGGGGGAACCAAACACTGAAGCTTTCTTT. Protein sequence: CASPPTGGEPNTEAFF.

The J gene is TRBJ1-5, the V gene TRBV6-1; D gene unclear. The CDR3 runs to 13 residues. The V end was cut by 2 bases, the J end by 2 bases, with 4 bases between. Germline-derived CDR1 and CDR2 are MNHNS and SASEGT. The CDR3 loop reads CASSERGNQPQHF. The CDR3 DNA sequence: TGTGCCAGCAGTGAACGAGGCAATCAGCCCCAGCATTTT.

The chain has TRBV5-1 and TRBJ1-3; D remains unclear. The CDR3 extends over 15 amino acids. Germline CDR1 SGHRS, CDR2 YFSETQ. The V and J ends lost 1 base and 0 bases respectively, with 8 bases between them. In DNA form, the CDR3 reads TGCGCCAGCAGCTTGCTTCCAGGCTCTGGAAACACCATATATTTT. This translates into CASSLLPGSGNTIYF.

This chain joins TRBV4-1 and TRBJ2-7; maybe TRBD1 (5 bases). V gave up 1 base and J gave up 8 bases, with 6 bases separating them. Germline V lookup: CDR1 MGHRA, CDR2 YSYEKL. This CDR3 has 11 amino acids. This CDR3 is CASSQGGKQYF. The DNA of the CDR3 is TGCGCCAGCAGCCAAGGGGGCAAGCAGTACTTC.

V gene TRBV28 combines with J gene TRBJ2-7; 7 nucleotides line up with TRBD2. The CDR3 length is 16 residues. Germline values: CDR1 MDHEN, CDR2 SYDVKM. Losses at the gene ends were 6 bases for V and 6 bases for J; bases not matched to a gene: 17. CDR3 amino acids: CASSPSSGRPAPEQYF. As DNA, the CDR3 is TGTGCCAGCAGCCCCTCGTCCGGGAGGCCTGCCCCCGAGCAGTACTTC.

The chain uses TRBV5-1 and TRBJ2-4; D may be TRBD2 (5 bases). The V end was cut by 3 bases, the J end by 5 bases, with 15 bases between. The germline CDR1 and CDR2 sequences are SGHRS and YFSETQ. The CDR3 has 15 residues. The DNA for the CDR3 is TGCGCCAGCAGCTCCCTCTTTGAGGGTGAAAACATTCAGTACTTC. Its translation is CASSSLFEGENIQYF.

CDR3 protein: CASSPRTAATEAFF. The CDR3 DNA reads as TGCGCCAGCAGCCCAAGGACAGCCGCCACTGAAGCTTTCTTT. The chain employs TRBV5-1 and TRBJ1-1, with D tentatively TRBD1 (6 bases). This CDR3 contains 14 residues. Trimming removed 4 bases at V and 4 bases at J, with 14 bases between. Per the germline V gene, CDR1 is SGHRS and CDR2 is YFSETQ.

The J gene is TRBJ2-1, the V gene TRBV2, with 7 bases matching TRBD2. Germline V CDR1 and CDR2: SNHLY, FYNNEI. The CDR3 consists of 13 residues. With V trimmed by 3 bases and J by 10 bases, 6 bases remained unmatched. The CDR3, as DNA: TGTGCCAGCAGTGACGGGAGGCCGCAAGAGCAGTTCTTC. It encodes CASSDGRPQEQFF. Using reference TRBV2 and TRBJ2-1 for the parts outside the CDR3, the full variable domain is EPEVTQTPSHQVTQMGQEVILRCVPISNHLYFYWYRQILGQKVEFLVSFYNNEISEKSEIFDDQFSVERPDGSNFTLKIRSTKLEDSAMYFCASSDGRPQEQFFGPGTRLTVL.

The chain has TRBV6-5 and TRBJ2-7, with a possible D match to TRBD2 (6 bases). V was pared by 8 bases and J by 4 bases, with 21 bases between. From germline, CDR1 is MNHEY and CDR2 SVGAGI. The CDR3 has 15 residues. The CDR3 DNA reads TGTGCCAGCGGAACGTGGGGAGGCCCGGGGTACGAGCAGTACTTC. The encoded protein is CASGTWGGPGYEQYF.

V usage is TRBV9 and J usage is TRBJ2-3, with 14 bases aligning to TRBD2. CDR1 and CDR2 (germline): SGDLS, YYNGEE. V trimming: 4 bases; J trimming: 5 bases; junction bases outside the gene matches: 9. There are 17 residues in the CDR3. Here the CDR3 DNA reads TGTGCCAGCAGCCCAAATAATGGACTAGCGGGAGGAGATACGCAGTATTTT. Amino acid sequence: CASSPNNGLAGGDTQYF.

The chain is built from TRBV6-5 and TRBJ1-6; D gene uncertain. The germline V gene encodes CDR1 MNHEY and CDR2 SVGAGI. V lost 0 bases, J lost 8 bases, and 5 bases lay in between. The CDR3 runs 13 residues. This CDR3 reads CASSYSRYSPLHF. The CDR3 nucleotides read TGTGCCAGCAGTTACTCTCGGTATTCACCCCTCCACTTT.

The chain uses TRBV11-1 and TRBJ2-3; 7 bases agree with TRBD2. This CDR3 contains 14 residues. V lost 5 bases to trimming and J lost 7 bases; unmatched junction nucleotides: 9. CDR1 is SGHAT, CDR2 FQDESV, per germline (reference sequence). The CDR3 nucleotides are TGTGCCAGCAGCCCCCGGACCGGGAGGAATACGCAGTATTTT. Protein product: CASSPRTGRNTQYF.

The rearrangement uses TRBV28 and TRBJ2-1, with TRBD1 matching over 8 bases. V gave up 7 bases and J gave up 8 bases; unmatched junction bases: 13. In germline, CDR1 is MDHEN, CDR2 SYDVKM. The CDR3 contains 15 residues. In DNA form, the CDR3 reads TGTGCCAGCACCAGAGGACAGGGTGGGTTGGATGAGCAGTTCTTC. This encodes CASTRGQGGLDEQFF.

The chain recombines TRBV20-1 with TRBJ2-3; D gene unclear. Germline CDR1 reads DFQATT; CDR2 reads SNEGSKA (reference sequence). The CDR3 runs 11 residues. The CDR3 DNA sequence: TGCACCTCCTCCGTAGCAGATACGCAGTATTTT. This sequence encodes CTSSVADTQYF.

The V call is TRBV5-1, the J call TRBJ1-6, with 8 bases fitting TRBD1. This CDR3 region has 16 residues. V was clipped by 0 bases and J by 6 bases; unmatched bases: 5. From germline, CDR1 is SGHRS and CDR2 YFSETQ. As DNA, the CDR3 is TGCGCCAGCAGCTTGGCACGGGACAGGAGTAATTCACCCCTCCACTTT. Amino acids: CASSLARDRSNSPLHF.

J is TRBJ2-5 and V is TRBV9, with TRBD2 matching over 8 bases. V dropped 0 bases and J dropped 4; count of bases not matched to a gene: 11. The germline CDR1 and CDR2 sequences are SGDLS and YYNGEE. The CDR3 length is 17 residues. The CDR3 DNA is TGTGCCAGCAGCGTAGCTTGGAGTAGCGGGATAAGAGAGACCCAGTACTTC. Protein: CASSVAWSSGIRETQYF.

This clone was seen once. This chain connects TRBV9 to TRBJ2-2; 11 nucleotides align to TRBD2. Germline V CDR1 and CDR2: SGDLS, YYNGEE. V lost 0 bases and J lost 3; bases outside the gene matches: 7. This CDR3 has 18 residues. In DNA form, the CDR3 reads TGTGCCAGCAGCGTAGGAGGTAGCGGGAGGGCAGACACCGGGGAGCTGTTTTTT. Its protein product is CASSVGGSGRADTGELFF.

Concerning this clone: At one end, the junction sequence differs from germline, possibly due to a read error. The chain is built from TRBV7-7 and TRBJ2-1; 15 bases line up with TRBD2. This CDR3 contains 16 residues. The germline V gene encodes CDR1 SSHAT and CDR2 FNYEAQ (reference sequence). CDR3 in DNA: TGTGCTAGCAGTCCTGGACTAGCGGGAGGGAACAATGAGCAGTTCTTC. As protein: CASSPGLAGGNNEQFF.

The V call is TRBV3-1 (or the pseudogene TRBV3-2), the J call TRBJ2-7; D is undetermined. V was cut by 4 bases and J by 0 bases, with 13 bases left in between. Germline assignment: CDR1 LGHDT and CDR2 YNNKEL (reference sequence). The CDR3 runs 15 residues. CDR3 in amino acids: CASSPLSSNSYEQYF. The CDR3 DNA is TGTGCCAGCAGCCCTCTGAGTTCCAACTCCTACGAGCAGTACTTC.

The rearrangement joins TRBV11-3 to TRBJ1-2, with D possibly matching TRBD1 (6 bases). The CDR3 is 20 residues long. Germline V gene sequence: CDR1 SGHNT, CDR2 YENEEA. Trimming stripped 0 bases from V and 4 bases from J, with 27 bases between. The CDR3 region has the DNA TGTGCCAGCAGCTTAGATCCTCTGAGTAAAGGCGGGGGCAGTAGCTATGGCTACACCTTC. It is translated as CASSLDPLSKGGGSSYGYTF.

This clone came up once. The chain couples TRBV24-1 to TRBJ2-1; 10 bases are a match to TRBD2. Germline loops: CDR1 KGHDR, CDR2 SFDVKD. The CDR3 covers 16 residues. V was pared by 4 bases and J by 6 bases, with 8 bases of the junction left unmatched. Written as DNA, the CDR3 is TGTGCCACCAGTGAGCCGGGACTAGCGCGTCCCAATGAGCAGTTCTTC. Translated, it gives CATSEPGLARPNEQFF.